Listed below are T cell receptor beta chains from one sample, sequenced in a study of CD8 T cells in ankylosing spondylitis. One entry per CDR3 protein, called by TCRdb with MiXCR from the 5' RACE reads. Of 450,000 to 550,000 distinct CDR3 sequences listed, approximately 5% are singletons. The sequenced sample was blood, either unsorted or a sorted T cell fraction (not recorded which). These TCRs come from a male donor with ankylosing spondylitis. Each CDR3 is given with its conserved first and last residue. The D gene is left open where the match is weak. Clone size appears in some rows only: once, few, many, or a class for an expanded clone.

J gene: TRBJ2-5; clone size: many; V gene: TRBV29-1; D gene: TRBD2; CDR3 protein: CSVDGLGTETQYF; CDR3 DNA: TGCAGCGTAGACGGACTAGGTACGGAGACCCAGTACTTC
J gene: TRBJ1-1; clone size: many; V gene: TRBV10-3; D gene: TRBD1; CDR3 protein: CAIRGTDEAFF; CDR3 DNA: TGTGCCATCAGGGGGACAGACGAAGCTTTCTTT
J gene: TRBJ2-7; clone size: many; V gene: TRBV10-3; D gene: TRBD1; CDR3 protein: CAIMTGTASSSQSLEQYF; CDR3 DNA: TGTGCCATCATGACCGGGACAGCCTCCAGCAGTCAATCCCTGGAGCAGTACTTC
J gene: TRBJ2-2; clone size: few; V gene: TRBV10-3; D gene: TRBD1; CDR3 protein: CAISHRGLGTGELFF; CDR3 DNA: TGTGCCATCAGCCACAGGGGGCTGGGGACCGGGGAGCTGTTTTTT
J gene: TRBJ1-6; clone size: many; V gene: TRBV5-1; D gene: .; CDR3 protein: CASSELGRDSPLHF; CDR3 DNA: TGCGCCAGCAGCGAACTAGGGCGGGATTCACCCCTCCACTTT
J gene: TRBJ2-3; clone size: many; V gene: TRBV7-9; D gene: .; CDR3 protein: CASSLVLVPDTQYF; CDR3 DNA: TGTGCCAGCAGCTTAGTTTTGGTTCCAGATACGCAGTATTTT
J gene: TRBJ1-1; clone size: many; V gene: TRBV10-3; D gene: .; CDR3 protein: CAISEWGRMNTEAFF; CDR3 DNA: TGTGCCATCAGTGAATGGGGAAGGATGAACACTGAAGCTTTCTTT
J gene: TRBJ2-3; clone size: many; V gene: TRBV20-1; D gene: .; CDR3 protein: CSARVGDTQYF; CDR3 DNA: TGCAGTGCTCGGGTTGGAGATACGCAGTATTTT
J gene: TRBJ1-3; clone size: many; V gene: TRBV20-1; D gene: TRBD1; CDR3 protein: CSASQGAGGNTIYF; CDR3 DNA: TGCAGTGCTAGTCAGGGGGCCGGTGGAAACACCATATATTTT
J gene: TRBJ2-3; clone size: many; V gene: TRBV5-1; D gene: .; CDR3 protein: CASSLDLIPRASTDTQYF; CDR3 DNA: TGCGCCAGCAGCTTGGACCTAATCCCTAGAGCCAGCACAGATACGCAGTATTTT
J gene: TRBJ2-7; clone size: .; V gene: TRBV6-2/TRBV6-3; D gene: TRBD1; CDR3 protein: CASSYQGANSYEQYF; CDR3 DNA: TGTGCCAGCAGTTACCAGGGGGCGAACTCCTACGAGCAGTACTTC
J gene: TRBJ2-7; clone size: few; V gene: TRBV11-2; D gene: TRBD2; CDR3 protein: CASATLLAGVGEQYF; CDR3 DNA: TGTGCCAGCGCTACCCTGCTAGCGGGAGTCGGGGAGCAGTACTTC
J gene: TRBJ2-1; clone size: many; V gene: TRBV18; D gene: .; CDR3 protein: CASSPSAYNEQFF; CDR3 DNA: TGTGCCAGCTCACCATCGGCCTACAATGAGCAGTTCTTC
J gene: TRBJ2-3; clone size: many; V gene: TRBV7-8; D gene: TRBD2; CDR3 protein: CASSLEGLAVLDTQYF; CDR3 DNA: TGTGCCAGCAGCTTAGAGGGACTAGCGGTTTTAGATACGCAGTATTTT
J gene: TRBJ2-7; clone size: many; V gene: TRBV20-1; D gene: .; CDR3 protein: CSVLARSTYEQYF; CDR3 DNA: TGCAGTGTCCTAGCCCGATCTACCTACGAGCAGTACTTC
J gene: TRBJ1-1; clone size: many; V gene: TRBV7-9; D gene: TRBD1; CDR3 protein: CASSLDRGHTEAFF; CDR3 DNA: TGTGCCAGCAGCTTGGACAGGGGGCACACTGAAGCTTTCTTT
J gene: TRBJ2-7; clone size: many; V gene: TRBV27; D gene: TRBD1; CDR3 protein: CASSLFTGAYEQYF; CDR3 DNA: TGTGCCAGCAGTTTATTTACAGGGGCCTACGAGCAGTACTTC
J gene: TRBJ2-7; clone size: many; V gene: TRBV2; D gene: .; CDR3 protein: CASERDGTYEQYF; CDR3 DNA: TGTGCCAGCGAACGGGACGGGACCTACGAGCAGTACTTC
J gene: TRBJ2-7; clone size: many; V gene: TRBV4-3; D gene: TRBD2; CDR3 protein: CASSQVGSGRYEQYF; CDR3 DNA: TGCGCCAGCAGCCAAGTTGGTAGCGGGAGATACGAGCAGTACTTC
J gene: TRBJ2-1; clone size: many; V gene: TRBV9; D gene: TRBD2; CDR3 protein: CASSSLAGPNNEQFF; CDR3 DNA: TGTGCCAGCAGCTCGCTAGCGGGGCCTAACAATGAGCAGTTCTTC
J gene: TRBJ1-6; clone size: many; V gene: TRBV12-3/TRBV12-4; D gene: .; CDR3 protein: CASSPGLYSYNSPLHF; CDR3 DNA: TGTGCCAGCAGCCCAGGACTGTACTCCTATAATTCACCCCTCCACTTT
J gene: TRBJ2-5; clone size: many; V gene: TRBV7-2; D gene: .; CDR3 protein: CASSLRRRETQYF; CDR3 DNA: TGTGCCAGCAGCTTACGACGACGGGAGACCCAGTACTTC
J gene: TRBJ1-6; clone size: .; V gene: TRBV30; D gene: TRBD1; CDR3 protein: CAWSQGAYNSPLHF; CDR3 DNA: TGTGCCTGGAGTCAGGGGGCCTATAATTCACCCCTCCACTTT
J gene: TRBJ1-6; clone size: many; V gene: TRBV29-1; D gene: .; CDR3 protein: CSVQGIPLHF; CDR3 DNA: TGCAGCGTCCAAGGGATTCCCCTCCACTTT
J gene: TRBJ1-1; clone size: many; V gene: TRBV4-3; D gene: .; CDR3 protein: CASSLDGSMNTEAFF; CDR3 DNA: TGCGCCAGCAGCCTGGACGGATCCATGAACACTGAAGCTTTCTTT
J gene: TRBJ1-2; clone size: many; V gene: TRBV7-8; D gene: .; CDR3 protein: CASSLVDLRGYTF; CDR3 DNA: TGTGCCAGCAGCTTAGTAGACCTTCGGGGCTACACCTTC
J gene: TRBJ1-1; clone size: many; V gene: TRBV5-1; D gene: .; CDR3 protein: CASSLGDGGAFF; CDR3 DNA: TGCGCCAGCAGCTTGGGAGACGGGGGGGCTTTCTTT
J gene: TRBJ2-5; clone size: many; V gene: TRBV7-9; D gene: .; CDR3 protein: CASSLIRGMGKETQYF; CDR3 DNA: TGTGCCAGCAGCTTAATCCGGGGGATGGGAAAAGAGACCCAGTACTTC
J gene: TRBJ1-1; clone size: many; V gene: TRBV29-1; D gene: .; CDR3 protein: CSVTRTEAFF; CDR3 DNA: TGCAGCGTGACTAGGACTGAAGCTTTCTTT
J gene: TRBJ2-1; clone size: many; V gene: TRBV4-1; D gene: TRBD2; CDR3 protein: CASSQFPGLAGGEQFF; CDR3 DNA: TGCGCCAGCAGCCAATTTCCGGGACTAGCCGGTGGCGAGCAGTTCTTC
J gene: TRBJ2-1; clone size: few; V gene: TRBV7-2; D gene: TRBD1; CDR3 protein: CASSAGTGPPYNEQFF; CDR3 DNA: TGTGCCAGCAGCGCCGGGACAGGCCCCCCCTACAATGAGCAGTTCTTC
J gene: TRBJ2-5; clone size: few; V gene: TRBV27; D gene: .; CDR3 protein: CASTPDGSPGTQYF; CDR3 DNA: TGTGCCAGCACCCCTGACGGGTCCCCGGGGACCCAGTACTTC
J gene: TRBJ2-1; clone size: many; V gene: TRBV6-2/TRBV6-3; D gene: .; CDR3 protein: CASSRQNNEQFF; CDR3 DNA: TGTGCCAGCAGTCGACAGAACAATGAGCAGTTCTTC
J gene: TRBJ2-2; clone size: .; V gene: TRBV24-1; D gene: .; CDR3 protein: CATSDLPTSNTGELFF; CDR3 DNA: TGTGCCACCAGTGATTTGCCCACATCGAACACCGGGGAGCTGTTTTTT
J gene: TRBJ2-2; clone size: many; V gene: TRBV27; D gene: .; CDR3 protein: CASRRGDTGELFF; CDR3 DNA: TGTGCCAGCCGGAGAGGGGACACCGGGGAGCTGTTTTTT
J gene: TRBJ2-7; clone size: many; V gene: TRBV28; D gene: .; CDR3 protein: CASSPDMTGIKVREQYF; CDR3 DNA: TGTGCCAGCAGTCCAGACATGACCGGGATTAAGGTGCGCGAGCAGTACTTC
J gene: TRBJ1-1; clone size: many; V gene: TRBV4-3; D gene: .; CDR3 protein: CASSQEKDTEAFF; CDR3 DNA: TGCGCCAGCAGCCAAGAAAAGGACACTGAAGCTTTCTTT
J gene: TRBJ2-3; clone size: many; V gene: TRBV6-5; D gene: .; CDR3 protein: CASSYRPRAGDTQYF; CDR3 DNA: TGTGCCAGCAGTTACCGCCCCAGGGCGGGAGATACGCAGTATTTT
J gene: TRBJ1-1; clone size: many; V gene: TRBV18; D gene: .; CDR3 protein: CASSTGPSSTEAFF; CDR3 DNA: TGTGCCAGCTCAACGGGACCCTCCAGCACTGAAGCTTTCTTT
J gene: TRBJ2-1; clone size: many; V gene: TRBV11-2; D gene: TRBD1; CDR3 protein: CASSPQGHEQFF; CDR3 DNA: TGTGCCAGCAGCCCACAGGGGCATGAGCAGTTCTTC
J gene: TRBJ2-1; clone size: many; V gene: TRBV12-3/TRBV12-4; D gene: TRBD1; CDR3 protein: CASSRAGTVYNEQFF; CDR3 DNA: TGTGCCAGCAGTCGCGCCGGGACAGTCTACAATGAGCAGTTCTTC
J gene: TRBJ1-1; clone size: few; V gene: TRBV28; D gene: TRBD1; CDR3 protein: CASSFTGDDTEAFF; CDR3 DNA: TGTGCCAGCAGTTTTACAGGGGACGACACTGAAGCTTTCTTT
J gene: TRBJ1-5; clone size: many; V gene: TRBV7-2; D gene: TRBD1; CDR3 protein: CASSRNTGGDQPQHF; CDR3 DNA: TGTGCCAGCAGCCGGAACACAGGGGGCGATCAGCCCCAGCATTTT
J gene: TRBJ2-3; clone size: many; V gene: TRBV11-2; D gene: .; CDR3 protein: CASSLLSVAGRGPTDTQYF; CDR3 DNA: TGTGCCAGCAGCTTGCTATCTGTTGCCGGTCGGGGCCCCACAGATACGCAGTATTTT
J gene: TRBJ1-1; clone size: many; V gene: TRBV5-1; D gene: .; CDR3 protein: CASSLASTNTEAFF; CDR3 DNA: TGCGCCAGCAGCTTGGCCTCAACGAACACTGAAGCTTTCTTT
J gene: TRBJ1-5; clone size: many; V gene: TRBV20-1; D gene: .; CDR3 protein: CSATRELNQPQHF; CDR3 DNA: TGCAGTGCTACTCGGGAGTTAAATCAGCCCCAGCATTTT
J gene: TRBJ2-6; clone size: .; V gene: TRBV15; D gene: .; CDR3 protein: CATSRVGPGANVLTF; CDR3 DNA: TGTGCCACCAGCAGAGTAGGGCCAGGGGCCAACGTCCTGACTTTC
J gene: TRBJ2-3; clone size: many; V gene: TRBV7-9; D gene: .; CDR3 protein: CASSPQRDTQYF; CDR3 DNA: TGTGCCAGCAGCCCCCAGCGGGATACGCAGTATTTT
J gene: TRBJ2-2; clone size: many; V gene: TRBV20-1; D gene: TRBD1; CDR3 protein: CSARDLVTGYTGELFF; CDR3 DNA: TGCAGTGCTAGAGATCTGGTGACAGGGTATACCGGGGAGCTGTTTTTT
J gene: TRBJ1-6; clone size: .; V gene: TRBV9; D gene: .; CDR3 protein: CASSRAGSAYNSPLHF; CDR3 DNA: TGTGCCAGCAGTCGGGCAGGGTCGGCCTATAATTCACCCCTCCACTTT
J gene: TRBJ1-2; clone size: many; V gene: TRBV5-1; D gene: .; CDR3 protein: CASSLAAGVHGYTF; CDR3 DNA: TGCGCCAGCAGCTTGGCGGCAGGGGTACATGGCTACACCTTC
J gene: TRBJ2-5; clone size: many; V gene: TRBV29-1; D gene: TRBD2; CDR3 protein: CSVEGTSGRSEHF; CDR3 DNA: TGCAGCGTTGAAGGGACTAGCGGGAGGAGTGAGCACTTC
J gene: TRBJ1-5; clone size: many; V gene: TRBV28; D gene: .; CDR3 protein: CASRPWKGGGNQPQHF; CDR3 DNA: TGTGCCAGCAGGCCTTGGAAGGGGGGGGGCAATCAGCCCCAGCATTTT
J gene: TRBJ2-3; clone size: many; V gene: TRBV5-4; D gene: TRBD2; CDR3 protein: CASSMTSGDGDTQYF; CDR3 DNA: TGTGCCAGCAGCATGACTAGCGGGGACGGAGATACGCAGTATTTT